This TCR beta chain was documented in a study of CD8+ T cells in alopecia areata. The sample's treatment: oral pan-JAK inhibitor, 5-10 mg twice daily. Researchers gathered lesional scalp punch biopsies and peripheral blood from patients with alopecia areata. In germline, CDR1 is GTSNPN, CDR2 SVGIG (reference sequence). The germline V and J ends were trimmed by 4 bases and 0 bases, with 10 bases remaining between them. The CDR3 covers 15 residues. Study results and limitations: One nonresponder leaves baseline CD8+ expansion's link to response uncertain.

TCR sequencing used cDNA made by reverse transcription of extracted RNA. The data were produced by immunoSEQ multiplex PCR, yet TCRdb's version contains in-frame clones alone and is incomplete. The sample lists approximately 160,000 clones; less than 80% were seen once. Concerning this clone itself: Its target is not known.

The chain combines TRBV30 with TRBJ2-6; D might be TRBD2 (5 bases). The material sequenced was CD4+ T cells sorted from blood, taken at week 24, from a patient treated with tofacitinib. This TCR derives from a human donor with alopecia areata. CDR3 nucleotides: TGTGCCTGGACCGGGGATCGCTCTGGGGCCAACGTCCTGACTTTC. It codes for CAWTGDRSGANVLTF.